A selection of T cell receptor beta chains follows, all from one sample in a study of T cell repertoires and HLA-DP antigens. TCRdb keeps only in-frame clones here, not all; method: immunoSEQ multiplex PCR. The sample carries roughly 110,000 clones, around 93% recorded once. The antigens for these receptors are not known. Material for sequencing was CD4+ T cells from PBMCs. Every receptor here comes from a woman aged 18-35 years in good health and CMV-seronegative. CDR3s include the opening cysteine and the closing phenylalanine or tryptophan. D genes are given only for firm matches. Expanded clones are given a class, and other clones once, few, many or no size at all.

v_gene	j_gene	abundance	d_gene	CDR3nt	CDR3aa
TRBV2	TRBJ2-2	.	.	TGTGCCAGCACTCGGGAAGCCCAAAGGGCCGGGGAGCTGTTTTTT	CASTREAQRAGELFF
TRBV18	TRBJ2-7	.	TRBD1	TGTGCCAGCTCACCCCCGGGACAGAGCTACGAGCAGTACTTC	CASSPPGQSYEQYF
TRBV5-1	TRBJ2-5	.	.	TGCGCCAGCAGCTCGGGGGGAGGGACAGGGACCCAGTACTTC	CASSSGGGTGTQYF
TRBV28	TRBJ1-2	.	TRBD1	TGTGCCAGCAGTCCTTTGGGACAGGGGAGGAATGGCTACACCTTC	CASSPLGQGRNGYTF
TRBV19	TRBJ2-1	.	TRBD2	TGTGCCAGTAGTTCTCCCGGGACTAGCGGGAGGAAAAATGAGCAGTTCTTC	CASSSPGTSGRKNEQFF
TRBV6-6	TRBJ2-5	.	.	TGTGCCAGCAGTACACGCTCAGGGGACCGGGAGACCCAGTACTTC	CASSTRSGDRETQYF
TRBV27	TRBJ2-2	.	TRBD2	TGTGCCAGCAGTCCTCTTCTAGCGGGGGGTGTCGGGGAGCTGTTTTTT	CASSPLLAGGVGELFF
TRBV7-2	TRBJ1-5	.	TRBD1	TGTGCCAGCAGCTTAGGGGGGACAGGGTATCAGCCCCAGCATTTT	CASSLGGTGYQPQHF
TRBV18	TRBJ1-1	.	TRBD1	TGTGCCAGCTCACCACGACAGGGGCCGAACACTGAAGCTTTCTTT	CASSPRQGPNTEAFF
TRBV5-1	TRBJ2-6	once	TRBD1	TGCGCCAGCAGCCCGGGACAGGGTCGGGCTGGGGCCAACGTCCTGACTTTC	CASSPGQGRAGANVLTF
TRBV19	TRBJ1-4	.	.	TGTGCCAGTCGCTCGGGACAAATCGAAAAACTGTTTTTT	CASRSGQIEKLFF
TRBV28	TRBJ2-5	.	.	TGTGCCAGCAGTTTAGCAGGGCACCAAGAGACCCAGTACTTC	CASSLAGHQETQYF
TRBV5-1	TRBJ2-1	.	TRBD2	TGCGCCAGCAGCTCAAGACCCCGGGGGGGCGGTTACAATGAGCAGTTCTTC	CASSSRPRGGGYNEQFF
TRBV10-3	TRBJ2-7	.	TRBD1	TGTGCCATCAGTGAGACAGGGGCCTACGAGCAGTACTTC	CAISETGAYEQYF
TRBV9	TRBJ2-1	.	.	TGTGCCAGCAGCGTAGCGCCCAGCTCCTACAATGAGCAGTTCTTC	CASSVAPSSYNEQFF
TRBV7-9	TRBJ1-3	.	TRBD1	TGTGCCAGCAGCTACAGCCGCCCGGGACAGGCCGCGGGAAACACCATATATTTT	CASSYSRPGQAAGNTIYF
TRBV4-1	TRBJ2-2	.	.	TGCGCCAGCAGACGGGGTGGCAGCGGAGGAAACACCGGGGAGCTGTTTTTT	CASRRGGSGGNTGELFF
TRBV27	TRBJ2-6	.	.	TGTGCCAGCAGTTTATCAGGCCGGACCTCTGGGGCCAACGTCCTGACTTTC	CASSLSGRTSGANVLTF
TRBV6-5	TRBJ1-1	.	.	TGTGCCAGCAGTTACGACAGCCAAGCTTTCTTT	CASSYDSQAFF
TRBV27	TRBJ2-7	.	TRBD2	TGTGCCAGCAGTTTTAGTAGCGGGAGTATCTACGAGCAGTACTTC	CASSFSSGSIYEQYF
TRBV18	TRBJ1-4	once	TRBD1	TGTGCCAGCTCACCCTCGATCAGGACAGGGGGTGAAAAACTGTTTTTT	CASSPSIRTGGEKLFF
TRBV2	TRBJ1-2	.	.	TGTGCCAGCAGTTCCTCGCGGTCGGGCAGCTATGGCTACACCTTC	CASSSSRSGSYGYTF
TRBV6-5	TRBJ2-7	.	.	TGTGCCAGCAGTCTTACCGGGACACCCTACGAGCAGTACTTC	CASSLTGTPYEQYF
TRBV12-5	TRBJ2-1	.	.	TGTGCTAGTGGTTTTGGGGCTGGGCTCAATGAGCAGTTCTTC	CASGFGAGLNEQFF
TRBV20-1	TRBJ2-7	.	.	TGCAGTGCTAGACTCAGGGACGAGCAGTACTTC	CSARLRDEQYF
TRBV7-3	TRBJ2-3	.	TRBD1	TGTGCCAGCAGCCCCGGTCCGACAGGGGGCCCTGTTACGCAGTATTTT	CASSPGPTGGPVTQYF
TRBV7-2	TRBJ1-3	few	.	TGTGCCAGCAGCTTCGGGTCAGGAGGAAACACCATATATTTT	CASSFGSGGNTIYF
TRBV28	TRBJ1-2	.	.	TGTGCGAGCATACGGGAGGGGGTTAACTATGGCTACACCTTC	CASIREGVNYGYTF
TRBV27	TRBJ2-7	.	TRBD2	TGTGCCAGCGCAACTCTCGGGCTAGCGGGAGGATCGACTTCCTACGAGCAGTACTTC	CASATLGLAGGSTSYEQYF
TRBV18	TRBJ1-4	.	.	TGTGCCAGCTCGGGGCAGCGTGAAAAACTGTTTTTT	CASSGQREKLFF
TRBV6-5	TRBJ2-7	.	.	TGTGCCAGCCGAGAGGGCCACGAGCAGTACTTC	CASREGHEQYF
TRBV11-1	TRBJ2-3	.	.	TGTGCCAGCAGGAGAGCGTCTCCAATCACAGATACGCAGTATTTT	CASRRASPITDTQYF
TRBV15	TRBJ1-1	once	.	TGTGCCACCAGCAGAGATCGGGCATCGTTTGGCACTGAAGCTTTCTTT	CATSRDRASFGTEAFF
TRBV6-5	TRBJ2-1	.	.	TGTGCCAGCAGTTACTCCGGACTTGGTACTGATGAGCAGTTCTTC	CASSYSGLGTDEQFF
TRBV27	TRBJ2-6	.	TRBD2	TGTGCCAGCAGTACATACTTAGCGGGGGGGAGCTCTGGGGCCAACGTCCTGACTTTC	CASSTYLAGGSSGANVLTF